These 19 T cell receptor beta chains came from one sample sequenced in a study of blood T cell repertoires in COVID-19. Sequencing was performed with immunoSEQ multiplex PCR; in TCRdb, only in-frame clones are kept and a portion is missing. The sample contains approximately 180,000 clones, roughly 89% of which appear only once. Material for sequencing was peripheral blood. The receptors originated from a woman aged 50 to 60 with acute or convalescent COVID-19.

The chain joins TRBV15 to TRBJ1-5, with 7 bases fitting TRBD1. The CDR3 sequence is 18 residues long. Trimming cost V 8 bases and J 5 bases; bases outside gene matches: 21. The germline V gene has CDR1 LNHNV and CDR2 YYDKDF (reference sequence). This CDR3 is CATPAPPDRARRDQPQHF. CDR3 in DNA: TGTGCCACCCCCGCCCCACCCGACAGGGCCAGGCGAGATCAGCCCCAGCATTTT.

This chain uses TRBV6-6 with TRBJ2-7; TRBD1 agrees at 10 bases. Germline CDR1 is MNHNY and CDR2 is SVGAGI (reference sequence). Trimming at V came to 6 bases and at J to 3 bases, leaving 8 bases not matched to a gene. There are 15 residues in the CDR3. The CDR3 region is CASSKGQGHFYEQYF. The CDR3 nucleotides read TGTGCCAGCAGCAAGGGACAGGGGCATTTCTACGAGCAGTACTTC.

CDR3: CSASSHGETQYF. DNA for the CDR3: TGCAGTGCTAGTTCACACGGGGAGACCCAGTACTTC. The chain recombines TRBV20-1 with TRBJ2-5; D remains unclear. The germline gives CDR1 DFQATT, CDR2 SNEGSKA (reference sequence). The V end lost 3 bases, the J end lost 5 bases, and 10 bases lay between the germline ends. This CDR3 spans 12 amino acids.

The rearrangement uses TRBV13 and TRBJ1-2, with TRBD1 identical over 7 bases. V gave up 1 base and J gave up 2 bases; unmatched junction bases: 1. Germline CDR1 is PRHDT and CDR2 is FYEKMQ (reference sequence). The CDR3 covers 14 residues. In DNA form, the CDR3 reads TGTGCCAGCAGCTTAGACAGGGGAAACTATGGCTACACCTTC. Amino acids: CASSLDRGNYGYTF.

The CDR3 coding sequence is TGTGCCAGCAGCTTGGTAGGGGAAAATTCACCCCTCCACTTT. Its translation: CASSLVGENSPLHF. The rearrangement joins TRBV5-8 to TRBJ1-6; D possibly corresponds to TRBD1 (5 bases). CDR3 length: 14 residues. Looked up from germline, CDR1 is SGHTS and CDR2 is YDEGEE. Deletions cut 0 bases from V and 7 bases from J, with 8 bases between. The whole variable domain, filled in from reference TRBV5-8 and TRBJ1-6, reads EAGVTQSPTHLIKTRGQQATLRCSPISGHTSVYWYQQALGLGLQFLLWYDEGEERNRGNFPPRFSGRQFPNYSSELNVNALELEDSALYLCASSLVGENSPLHFGNGTRLTVT.

CDR3 bases: TGTGCCAGCAGCCAAGAAGCGGGGTCGGCAGGGACCGCCAAAAACATTCAGTACTTC. Amino acids: CASSQEAGSAGTAKNIQYF. V usage is TRBV3-1 (or the pseudogene TRBV3-2) and J usage is TRBJ2-4; 7 bases are a match to TRBD2. This CDR3 contains 19 residues. Germline lookup yields CDR1 LGHDT and CDR2 YNNKEL (reference sequence). Losses at the gene ends were 0 bases for V and 1 base for J; bases not matched to a gene: 12.

The chain recombines TRBV25-1 with TRBJ2-5; 10 nucleotides line up with TRBD2. After removal of 4 bases from V and 5 bases from J, the junction contained 10 bases not matched to a gene. Germline CDR1 reads MGHDK; CDR2 reads SYGVNS. The CDR3 has 16 residues. CDR3 in amino acids: CASSALLAGEVETQYF. CDR3 nucleotide sequence: TGTGCCAGCAGTGCCTTGCTAGCGGGAGAGGTCGAGACCCAGTACTTC.

This chain connects TRBV3-1 (or the pseudogene TRBV3-2) to TRBJ2-3, with D unclear. Trimming left V 6 bases short and J 3 bases short, with 10 bases between. Germline CDR1 and CDR2: LGHDT and YNNKEL (reference sequence). There are 13 residues in the CDR3. The CDR3 bases are TGTGCCAGCAGTCAACCCCTAACAGATACGCAGTATTTT. Encoded protein: CASSQPLTDTQYF.

The chain has TRBV25-1 and TRBJ1-5; no clear D. V lost 3 bases and J lost 4, with 4 bases in between. The V gene's germline CDR1 is MGHDK and CDR2 SYGVNS. This CDR3 has 12 residues. This chain's CDR3 is CASSERNQPQHF. CDR3 bases: TGTGCCAGCAGTGAGAGAAATCAGCCCCAGCATTTT.

The chain recombines TRBV6-2 or TRBV6-3 with TRBJ2-2; 14 bases are a match to TRBD2. The CDR3 consists of 17 residues. From germline, CDR1 is MNHEY and CDR2 SVGEGT. V was pared by 2 bases and J by 5 bases, with 4 bases of the junction left unmatched. CDR3 coding DNA: TGTGCCAGCAGTTACCTTAGGACTAGCGGGGGGACCGGGGAGCTGTTTTTT. Its translation is CASSYLRTSGGTGELFF.

The V and J genes are TRBV4-2 and TRBJ1-1, with D unclear. CDR1 is LGHNA and CDR2 is YNFKEQ in the germline V gene. The ends were cut back, 0 bases at V and 1 base at J, with 9 bases in the middle. The CDR3 runs 15 residues. CDR3 coding DNA: TGTGCCAGCAGCCAAGATAGAGGCAGGAACACTGAAGCTTTCTTT. Its protein is CASSQDRGRNTEAFF.

The rearrangement uses TRBV29-1 and TRBJ1-2; tentative D call: TRBD1 (6 bases). The CDR3 totals 16 residues. Germline CDR1 is SQVTM and CDR2 is ANQGSEA. V was cut by 0 bases and J by 8 bases, with 22 bases left in between. This CDR3 reads CSVEDPGGARVRGYTF. The CDR3 DNA reads as TGCAGCGTTGAAGATCCTGGGGGGGCGCGGGTCCGCGGCTACACCTTC.

The rearrangement joins TRBV13 to TRBJ1-2; 7 nucleotides align to TRBD1. J lost 4 bases, V lost 5 bases, and 10 bases had no gene match. The CDR3 runs to 15 residues. The germline gives CDR1 PRHDT, CDR2 FYEKMQ (reference sequence). In DNA, the CDR3 is TGTGCCAGCAGCCATCAGGGGGAAAACGTCTATGGCTACACCTTC. It yields the protein CASSHQGENVYGYTF. Together with reference TRBV13 and TRBJ1-2, the CDR3 gives the full variable domain: AAGVIQSPRHLIKEKRETATLKCYPIPRHDTVYWYQQGPGQDPQFLISFYEKMQSDKGSIPDRFSAQQFSDYHSELNMSSLELGDSALYFCASSHQGENVYGYTFGSGTRLTVV.

The chain links TRBV29-1 to TRBJ2-1; 10 bases are a match to TRBD2. Germline V gene sequence: CDR1 SQVTM, CDR2 ANQGSEA. The CDR3 runs 15 residues. Germline trimming cut 7 bases from V and 6 bases from J; bases unmatched to any gene: 12. CDR3 sequence reads: CSARSQRGGFNEQFF. CDR3 coding DNA: TGCAGCGCACGATCCCAGCGGGGGGGCTTCAATGAGCAGTTCTTC.

The V call is TRBV30, the J call TRBJ2-2; D possibly corresponds to TRBD1 (6 bases). The V end was cut by 2 bases, the J end by 0 bases, with 10 bases between. Germline CDR1 reads GTSNPN; CDR2 reads SVGIG (reference sequence). The CDR3 is 15 amino acids. CDR3 region: CAWSPGTPNTGELFF. In DNA form, the CDR3 reads TGTGCCTGGAGTCCCGGGACACCGAACACCGGGGAGCTGTTTTTT.

DNA for the CDR3: TGTGCCAGCAGGCCGGGACAAAGCACCGGGGAGCTGTTTTTT. Its translation is CASRPGQSTGELFF. The gene calls are TRBV6-5 and TRBJ2-2; D perhaps matches TRBD1 (6 bases). Germline-derived CDR1 and CDR2 are MNHEY and SVGAGI. The CDR3 length is 14 residues. Trimming left V 6 bases short and J 4 bases short, with 12 bases between.

The table lists this clone with a few counts. This sequence joins TRBV19 and TRBJ1-6, with 7 bases that match TRBD1. The trim removed 4 bases at V and 4 bases at J, leaving 7 bases unmatched. Germline V gene sequence: CDR1 LNHDA, CDR2 SQIVND (reference sequence). The CDR3 covers 16 residues. DNA of the CDR3: TGTGCCAGTAGTAAATTCCAGACAGGGTATAATTCACCCCTCCACTTT. Protein product: CASSKFQTGYNSPLHF.

This clone was counted a single time. The chain combines TRBV9 with TRBJ2-3; TRBD1 matches at 11 bases. V gave up 2 bases and J gave up 4 bases; unmatched junction bases: 6. The CDR3 runs 16 residues. The germline V gene encodes CDR1 SGDLS and CDR2 YYNGEE. The CDR3 loop reads CASSVDPGQGADTQYF. In DNA form, the CDR3 reads TGTGCCAGCAGCGTGGATCCGGGACAGGGGGCAGATACGCAGTATTTT.

The chain employs TRBV19 and TRBJ1-1; D gene ambiguous. V lost 7 bases and J 5 bases, leaving 23 bases between the germline ends. The CDR3 has 16 residues. Germline V CDR1 and CDR2: LNHDA, SQIVND (reference sequence). The CDR3, as DNA: TGTGCCAGTACCCCTGGGAGCTTTCAGGCGGGAACTGAAGCTTTCTTT. Translated, it gives CASTPGSFQAGTEAFF.